This T cell receptor (beta chain) is from a study of blood T cell repertoires in COVID-19. Using immunoSEQ multiplex PCR, the repertoire was profiled, and TCRdb retains in-frame clones only, with some absent. Here the sample spans about 150,000 clones, roughly 80% being singletons. V shed 1 base, J shed 4 bases, and the junction held 3 bases outside the gene matches. The CDR3 has 14 amino acids. Germline assignment: CDR1 MDHEN and CDR2 SYDVKM. The chain has TRBV28 and TRBJ1-2; the match to TRBD1 covers 7 bases. The TCR originated in a woman in her sixties or seventies with COVID-19, enrolled during active disease. Sequencing input: peripheral blood. The CDR3 nucleotides read TGTGCCAGCAGTTTATCGGCAGGGGGCTATGGCTACACCTTC. This encodes CASSLSAGGYGYTF.